The 10 T cell receptor beta chains in this list originate from one sample, sequenced in a study of post-analysis software for immune sequencing data. Whole-study findings and limits: The five TRBV segments detected at higher frequency in patients than in controls included TRBV5-6, TRBV5-1 and TRBV20-1.

These receptors are not linked to any known antigen. The TCR beta cDNA libraries carried unique molecular identifiers. TCRdb re-called the PCR reads with MiXCR, one entry per CDR3 protein. Of hundreds of thousands of distinct CDR3 sequences in the sample, just under 30% are singletons; the top ten hold approximately 0.55%. Sequenced: blood. These receptors were taken from a girl aged 5-17 years with multiple sclerosis.

This clonotype was seen only a few times. V is TRBV7-2 and J is TRBJ1-4, with D possibly matching TRBD1 (5 bases). The CDR3 contains 16 residues. Trimming pared 3 bases from V and 9 bases from J, leaving 20 bases between. Germline-derived CDR1 and CDR2 are SGHTA and FQGNSA. The CDR3 is CASSLRGTANNQKLFF. CDR3 nucleotides: TGTGCCAGCAGCTTGAGAGGGACCGCCAATAACCAAAAACTGTTTTTT.

V usage is TRBV27 and J usage is TRBJ2-5, with 7 bases aligning to TRBD1. Germline CDR1 and CDR2: MNHEY and SMNVEV (reference sequence). CDR3 length equals 14 residues. After removal of 5 bases from V and 2 bases from J, the junction contained 5 bases not matched to a gene. The CDR3, as DNA: TGTGCCAGCAGTCTCCGGGACAGTCAAGAGACCCAGTACTTC. Amino acids: CASSLRDSQETQYF.

In nucleotides, the CDR3 is TGTGCCAGCAGTTACTTAGACAATTCACCCCTCCACTTT. Residues: CASSYLDNSPLHF. The chain carries TRBV6-6 and TRBJ1-6; no clear D. The CDR3 totals 13 residues. Germline CDR1 MNHNY, CDR2 SVGAGI (reference sequence). The V end lost 1 base, the J end lost 7 bases, and 5 bases lay between the germline ends.

As regards this clonotype: This may be a read error, as it is one base from a much larger clone. The rearrangement links TRBV20-1 to TRBJ2-1; D is ambiguous. This CDR3 has 14 residues. The V gene's germline CDR1 is DFQATT and CDR2 SNEGSKA (reference sequence). V lost 4 bases, J lost 13 bases, and 23 bases lay in between. The CDR3 sequence: CSAKLSRVPATQFF. The CDR3 DNA reads TGCAGTGCTAAGCTCTCCCGGGTGCCGGCGACCCAGTTCTTC.

On this clonotype: One base away lies a much larger clone, so this may be a sequencing read error. The chain joins TRBV7-2 to TRBJ2-1; D remains ambiguous. The J call is uncertain, as TRBJ2-7 better fits the DNA end. CDR3 length: 15 residues. Germline lookup yields CDR1 SGHTA and CDR2 FQGNSA. The DNA for the CDR3 is TGTGCCAGCAGCTTAGCGGCAGCGAACTACAATGAGCAGTACTTC. Translating it yields CASSLAAANYNEQYF.

A single count supports this clonotype. CDR3: CASSLAPGLADRESQYF. Written as DNA, the CDR3 is TGTGCCAGCAGCTTAGCTCCGGGACTAGCGGACCGGGAGAGCCAGTACTTC. This chain links TRBV7-2 with TRBJ2-7; 11 bases are a match to TRBD2. This CDR3 contains 17 residues. Germline CDR1 SGHTA, CDR2 FQGNSA. Trimming at V came to 0 bases and at J to 10 bases, leaving 14 bases not matched to a gene.

This clonotype was detected ten times or more. The chain is built from TRBV12-3 or TRBV12-4 and TRBJ1-2; D perhaps matches TRBD1 (5 bases). V was clipped by 3 bases and J by 4 bases, with 9 bases between them. This CDR3 is 13 amino acids long. This chain's CDR3 is CASSFRGGYGYTF. The CDR3 region has the DNA TGTGCCAGCAGTTTTCGGGGGGGCTATGGCTACACCTTC.

In its sample, this clonotype was seen a few times. The genes are TRBV5-1 and TRBJ2-7, with TRBD1 matching over 11 bases. From germline, CDR1 is SGHRS and CDR2 YFSETQ. Trimming cost V 2 bases and J 3 bases; bases outside gene matches: 4. This CDR3 region has 15 residues. In nucleotides, the CDR3 is TGCGCCAGCAGCTTCGGGACAGGGGGGTACTACGAGCAGTACTTC. Translation gives CASSFGTGGYYEQYF.

Remarks on this clonotype: As the CDR3 is not closed by the conserved phenylalanine or tryptophan, this likely results from a read error. The chain links TRBV29-1 to TRBJ2-5; 7 bases match TRBD2. Gene TRBJ2-7 matches the end of the DNA better, so the J call may be wrong. The CDR3 covers 16 residues. CDR1 is SQVTM, CDR2 ANQGSEA, per germline. The CDR3 spells CSVEVDAGASPYEQYC. The CDR3 DNA reads TGCAGCGTTGAAGTGGACGCGGGAGCGTCCCCCTACGAGCAGTACTGC.

This sequence joins TRBV5-1 and TRBJ2-3, with 8 bases matching TRBD1. Trimming removed 6 bases from V and 3 bases from J; junction bases left unmatched: 9. The CDR3 consists of 15 residues. Germline values: CDR1 SGHRS, CDR2 YFSETQ. DNA for the CDR3: TGCGCCAGCATGGAGTGGACAGGGTGGACAGATACGCAGTATTTT. It yields the protein CASMEWTGWTDTQYF.